This TCR beta chain stems from a study of cytomegalovirus exposure and HLA in healthy donors. About the research overall: HLA-typed donors were the source of around 80 million unique TCRs, which an early data release held.

PCR involved 60 Vbeta and 13 Jbeta primers. Profiled with immunoSEQ multiplex PCR; TCRdb holds only in-frame clones, not every one. Of approximately 61,000 clones in the sample, 55% to 65% were seen once. Broader study findings: With high specificity and sensitivity, the classifier reportedly diagnosed cytomegalovirus status. Several V segments, TRBV6-2 and TRBV6-3 among them, could not be told apart and were dropped.

V was clipped by 6 bases and J by 2 bases; unmatched bases: 9. The CDR3 runs 15 residues. CDR1 and CDR2 (germline): SNHLY, FYNNEI. To note about this clone: Its matching antigen is unknown.

The receptor was isolated from a woman in her forties or fifties in good health and CMV-seronegative. Specimen: PBMCs. The V call is TRBV2, the J call TRBJ1-1, with 7 bases that match TRBD1. The DNA for the CDR3 is TGTGCCAGCAGCCACAGGGGCCGTTACAACACTGAAGCTTTCTTT. It is translated as CASSHRGRYNTEAFF.